Included here is one T cell receptor (beta chain) sequence, with context. The data are from a study of blood T cell repertoires in COVID-19. Germline lookup yields CDR1 MNHEY and CDR2 SVGAGI. The CDR3 sequence is 15 residues long. Germline trimming cut 8 bases from V and 6 bases from J; bases unmatched to any gene: 12. Only in-frame clones appear in the TCRdb table, and some are missing; sequencing was by immunoSEQ multiplex PCR. The sample yields some 270,000 clones, 80% to 90% seen once. The rearrangement uses TRBV6-5 and TRBJ1-2, with TRBD1 identical over 10 bases. The sequencing sample was made of PBMCs or T cells enriched from blood (not recorded which). The clonotype was recovered from a woman in her forties who had been exposed to COVID-19. The CDR3 coding sequence is TGTGCCAGCCACCCCGGGGACAGGGGTATTCATGGCTACACCTTC. It codes for CASHPGDRGIHGYTF.